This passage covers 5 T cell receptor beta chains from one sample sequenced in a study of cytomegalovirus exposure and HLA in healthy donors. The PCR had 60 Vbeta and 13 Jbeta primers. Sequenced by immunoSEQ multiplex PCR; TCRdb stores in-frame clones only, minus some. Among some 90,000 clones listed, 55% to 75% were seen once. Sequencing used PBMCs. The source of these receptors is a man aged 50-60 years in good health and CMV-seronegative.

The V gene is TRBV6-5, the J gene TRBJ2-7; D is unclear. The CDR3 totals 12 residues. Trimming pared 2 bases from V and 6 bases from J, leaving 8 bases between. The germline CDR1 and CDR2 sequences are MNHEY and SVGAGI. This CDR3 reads CASSYRFGEQYF. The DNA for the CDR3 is TGTGCCAGCAGTTACCGGTTTGGCGAGCAGTACTTC.

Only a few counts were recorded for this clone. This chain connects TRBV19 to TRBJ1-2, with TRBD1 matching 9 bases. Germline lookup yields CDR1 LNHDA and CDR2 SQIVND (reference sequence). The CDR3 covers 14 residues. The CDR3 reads CGSRGTGSRDGYTF. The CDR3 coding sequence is TGTGGCTCAAGGGGGACAGGGTCGCGAGATGGCTACACCTTC.

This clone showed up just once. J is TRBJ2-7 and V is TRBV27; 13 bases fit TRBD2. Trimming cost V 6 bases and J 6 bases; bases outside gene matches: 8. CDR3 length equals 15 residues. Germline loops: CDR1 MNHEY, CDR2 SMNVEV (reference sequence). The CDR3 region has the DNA TGTGCCAGCAGCCGGGGGACTAGCGGGATCAGCGAGCAGTACTTC. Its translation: CASSRGTSGISEQYF.

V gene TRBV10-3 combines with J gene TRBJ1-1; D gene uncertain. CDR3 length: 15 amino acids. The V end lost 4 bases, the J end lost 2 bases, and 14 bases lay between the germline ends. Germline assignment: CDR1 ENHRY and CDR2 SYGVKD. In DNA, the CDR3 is TGTGCCATCAGTGGGAGACGGGGAGAAAACACTGAAGCTTTCTTT. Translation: CAISGRRGENTEAFF.

CDR3 coding DNA: TGTGCCAGCAGTTTAACTAACGTTGGCACAGATACGCAGTATTTT. This encodes CASSLTNVGTDTQYF. The rearrangement uses TRBV28 and TRBJ2-3; D not resolved. CDR1 and CDR2 (germline): MDHEN, SYDVKM. Trimming removed 2 bases from V and 1 base from J, with 10 bases in between. The CDR3 runs to 15 residues.